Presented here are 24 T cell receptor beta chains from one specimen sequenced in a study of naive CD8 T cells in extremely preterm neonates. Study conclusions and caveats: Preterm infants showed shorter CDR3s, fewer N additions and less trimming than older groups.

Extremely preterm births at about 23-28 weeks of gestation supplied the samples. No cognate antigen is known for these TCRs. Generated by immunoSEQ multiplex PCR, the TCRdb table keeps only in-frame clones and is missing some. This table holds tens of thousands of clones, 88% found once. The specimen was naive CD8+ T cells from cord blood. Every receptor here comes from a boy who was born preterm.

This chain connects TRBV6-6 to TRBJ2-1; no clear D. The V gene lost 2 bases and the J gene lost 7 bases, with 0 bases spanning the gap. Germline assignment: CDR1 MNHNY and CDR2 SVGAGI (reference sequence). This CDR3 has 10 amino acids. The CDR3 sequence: CASSYNEQFF. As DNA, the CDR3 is TGTGCCAGCAGTTACAATGAGCAGTTCTTC.

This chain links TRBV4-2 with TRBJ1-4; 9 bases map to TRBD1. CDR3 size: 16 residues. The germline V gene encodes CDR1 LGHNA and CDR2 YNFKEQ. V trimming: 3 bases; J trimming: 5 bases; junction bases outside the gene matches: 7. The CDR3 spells CASSHIPGQGNEKLFF. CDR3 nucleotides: TGTGCCAGCAGCCATATCCCGGGACAGGGAAATGAAAAACTGTTTTTT.

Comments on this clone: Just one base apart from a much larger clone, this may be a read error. CDR3 protein: CASSWTGGYEQYF. The CDR3 DNA is TGTGCCAGCAGTTGGACAGGGGGCTACGAGCAGTACTTC. This chain uses TRBV5-5 with TRBJ2-7; 10 bases line up with TRBD1. The CDR3 has 13 amino acids. The ends lost 5 bases at V and 3 bases at J; junction bases unmatched: 2. Germline CDR1 is SGHKS and CDR2 is YYEKEE (reference sequence).

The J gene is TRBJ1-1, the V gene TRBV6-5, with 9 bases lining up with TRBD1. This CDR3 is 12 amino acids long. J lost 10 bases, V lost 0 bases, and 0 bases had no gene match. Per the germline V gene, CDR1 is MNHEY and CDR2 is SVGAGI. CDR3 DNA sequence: TGTGCCAGCAGTTACTCGGGACAGGGAGCTTTCTTT. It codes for CASSYSGQGAFF.

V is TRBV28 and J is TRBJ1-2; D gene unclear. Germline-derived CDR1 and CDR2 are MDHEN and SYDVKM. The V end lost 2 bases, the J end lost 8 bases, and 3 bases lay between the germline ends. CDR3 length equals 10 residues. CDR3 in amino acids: CASSLQGYTF. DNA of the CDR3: TGTGCCAGCAGTTTACAGGGCTACACCTTC.

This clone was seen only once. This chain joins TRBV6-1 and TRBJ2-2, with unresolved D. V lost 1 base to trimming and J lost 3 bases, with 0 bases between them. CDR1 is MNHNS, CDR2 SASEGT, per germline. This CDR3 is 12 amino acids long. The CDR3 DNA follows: TGTGCCAGCAGTGAAGACACCGGGGAGCTGTTTTTT. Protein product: CASSEDTGELFF.

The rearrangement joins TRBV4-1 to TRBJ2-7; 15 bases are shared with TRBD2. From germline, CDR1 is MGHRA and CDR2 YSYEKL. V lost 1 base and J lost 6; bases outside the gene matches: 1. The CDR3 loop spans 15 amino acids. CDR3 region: CASSQGTSGGAEQYF. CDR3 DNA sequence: TGCGCCAGCAGCCAAGGGACTAGCGGGGGGGCCGAGCAGTACTTC.

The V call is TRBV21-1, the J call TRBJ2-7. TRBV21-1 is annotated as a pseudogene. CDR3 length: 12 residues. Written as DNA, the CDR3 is TGTGCCAGCAGCAAGGGACCCTACGAGCAGTACTTC. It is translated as CASSKGPYEQYF.

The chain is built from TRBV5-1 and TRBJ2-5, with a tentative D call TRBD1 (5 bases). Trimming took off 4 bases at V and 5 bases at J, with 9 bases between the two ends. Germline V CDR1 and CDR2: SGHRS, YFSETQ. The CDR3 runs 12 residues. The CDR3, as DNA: TGCGCCAGCAGCCACAACAGGGAGACCCAGTACTTC. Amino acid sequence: CASSHNRETQYF.

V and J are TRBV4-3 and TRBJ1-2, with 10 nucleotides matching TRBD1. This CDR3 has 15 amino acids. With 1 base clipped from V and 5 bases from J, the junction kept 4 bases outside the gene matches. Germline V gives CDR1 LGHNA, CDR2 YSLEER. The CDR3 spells CASSQGQGAFYGYTF. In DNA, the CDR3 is TGCGCCAGCAGCCAAGGACAGGGGGCTTTTTATGGCTACACCTTC.

CDR3 nucleotides: TGTGCCAGCAGTTTATTCAGGGCAAATCAGCCCCAGCATTTT. It is translated as CASSLFRANQPQHF. This sequence joins TRBV27 and TRBJ1-5; TRBD1 might be the D (5 bases). CDR1 is MNHEY and CDR2 is SMNVEV in the germline V gene (reference sequence). CDR3 length: 14 residues. V dropped 1 base and J dropped 4 bases, with 8 bases sitting between them.

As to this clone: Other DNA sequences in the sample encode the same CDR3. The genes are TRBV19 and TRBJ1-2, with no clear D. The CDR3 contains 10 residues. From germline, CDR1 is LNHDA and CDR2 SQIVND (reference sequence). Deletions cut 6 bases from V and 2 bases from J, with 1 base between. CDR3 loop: CASSNYGYTF. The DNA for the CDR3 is TGTGCCAGTAGCAACTATGGCTACACCTTC.

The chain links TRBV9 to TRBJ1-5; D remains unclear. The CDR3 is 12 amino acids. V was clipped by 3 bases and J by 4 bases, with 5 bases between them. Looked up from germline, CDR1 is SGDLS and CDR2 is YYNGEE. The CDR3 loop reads CASSAQNQPQHF. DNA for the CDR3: TGTGCCAGCAGCGCCCAAAATCAGCCCCAGCATTTT.

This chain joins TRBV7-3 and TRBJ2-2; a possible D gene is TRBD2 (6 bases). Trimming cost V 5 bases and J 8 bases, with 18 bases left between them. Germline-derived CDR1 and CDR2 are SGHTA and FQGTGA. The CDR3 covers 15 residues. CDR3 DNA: TGTGCCAGCAGCCCCTTCGGCGGGGTGTCGGGGGAGCTGTTTTTT. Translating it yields CASSPFGGVSGELFF.

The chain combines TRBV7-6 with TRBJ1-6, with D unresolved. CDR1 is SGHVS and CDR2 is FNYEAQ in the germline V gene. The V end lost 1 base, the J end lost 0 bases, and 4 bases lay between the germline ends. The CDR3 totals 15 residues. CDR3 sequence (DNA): TGTGCCAGCAGCTTAGACAGCTCCTATAATTCACCCCTCCACTTT. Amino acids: CASSLDSSYNSPLHF.

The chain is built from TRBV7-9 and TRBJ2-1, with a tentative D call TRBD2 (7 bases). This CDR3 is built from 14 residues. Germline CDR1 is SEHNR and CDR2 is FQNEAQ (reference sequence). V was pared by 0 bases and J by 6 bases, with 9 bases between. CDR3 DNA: TGTGCCAGCAGCTTAGCGGGGGGGCCCAATGAGCAGTTCTTC. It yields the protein CASSLAGGPNEQFF.

CDR3 in amino acids: CASSQTGGANYGYTF. The CDR3 DNA reads as TGCGCCAGCAGCCAAACAGGGGGCGCTAACTATGGCTACACCTTC. This rearrangement joins TRBV4-1 to TRBJ1-2; 9 nucleotides match TRBD1. The CDR3 spans 15 residues. The ends lost 2 bases at V and 0 bases at J; junction bases unmatched: 1. Germline loops: CDR1 MGHRA, CDR2 YSYEKL.

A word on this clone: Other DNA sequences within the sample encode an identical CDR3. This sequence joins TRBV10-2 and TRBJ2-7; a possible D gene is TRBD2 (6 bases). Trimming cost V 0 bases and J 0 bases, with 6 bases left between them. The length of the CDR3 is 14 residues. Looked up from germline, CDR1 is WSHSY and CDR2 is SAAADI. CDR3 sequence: CASSESGGSYEQYF. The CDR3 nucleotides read TGCGCCAGCAGTGAGTCGGGGGGCTCCTACGAGCAGTACTTC.

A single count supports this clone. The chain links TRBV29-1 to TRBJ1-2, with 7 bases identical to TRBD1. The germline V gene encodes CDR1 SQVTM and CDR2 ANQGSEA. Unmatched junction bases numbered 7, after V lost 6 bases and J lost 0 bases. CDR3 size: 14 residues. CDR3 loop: CSVSNRGANYGYTF. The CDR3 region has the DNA TGCAGCGTCAGCAACAGGGGAGCTAACTATGGCTACACCTTC.

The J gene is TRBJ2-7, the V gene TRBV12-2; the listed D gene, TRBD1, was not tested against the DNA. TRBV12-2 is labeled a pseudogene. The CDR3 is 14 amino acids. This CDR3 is CASRLARQGYEQYF. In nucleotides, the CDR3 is TGTGCAAGTCGCTTAGCTAGACAGGGGTACGAGCAGTACTTC.

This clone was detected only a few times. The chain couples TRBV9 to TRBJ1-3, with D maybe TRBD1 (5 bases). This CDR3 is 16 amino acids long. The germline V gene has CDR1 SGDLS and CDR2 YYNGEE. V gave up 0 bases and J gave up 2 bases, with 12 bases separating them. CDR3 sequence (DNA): TGTGCCAGCAGCGTAGCTGGAGGGGCTACTGGAAACACCATATATTTT. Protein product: CASSVAGGATGNTIYF.

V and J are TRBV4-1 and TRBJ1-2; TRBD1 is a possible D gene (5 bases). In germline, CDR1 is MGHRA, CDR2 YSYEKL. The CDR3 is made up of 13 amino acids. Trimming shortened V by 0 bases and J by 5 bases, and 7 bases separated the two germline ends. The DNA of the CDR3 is TGCGCCAGCAGCCAAGATGGGGGTTATGGCTACACCTTC. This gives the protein CASSQDGGYGYTF.

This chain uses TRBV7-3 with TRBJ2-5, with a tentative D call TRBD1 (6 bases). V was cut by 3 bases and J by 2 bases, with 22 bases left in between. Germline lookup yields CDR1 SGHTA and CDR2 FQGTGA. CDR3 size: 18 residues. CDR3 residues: CASSFNPDSLPSQETQYF. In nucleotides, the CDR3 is TGTGCCAGCAGCTTTAATCCGGACAGCCTCCCCTCACAAGAGACCCAGTACTTC.

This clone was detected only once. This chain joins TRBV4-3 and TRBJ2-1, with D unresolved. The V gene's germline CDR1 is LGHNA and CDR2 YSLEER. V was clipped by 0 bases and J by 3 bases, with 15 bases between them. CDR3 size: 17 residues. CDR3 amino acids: CASSQEGLSRGYNEQFF. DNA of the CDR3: TGCGCCAGCAGCCAAGAGGGCCTGTCTAGAGGCTACAATGAGCAGTTCTTC.